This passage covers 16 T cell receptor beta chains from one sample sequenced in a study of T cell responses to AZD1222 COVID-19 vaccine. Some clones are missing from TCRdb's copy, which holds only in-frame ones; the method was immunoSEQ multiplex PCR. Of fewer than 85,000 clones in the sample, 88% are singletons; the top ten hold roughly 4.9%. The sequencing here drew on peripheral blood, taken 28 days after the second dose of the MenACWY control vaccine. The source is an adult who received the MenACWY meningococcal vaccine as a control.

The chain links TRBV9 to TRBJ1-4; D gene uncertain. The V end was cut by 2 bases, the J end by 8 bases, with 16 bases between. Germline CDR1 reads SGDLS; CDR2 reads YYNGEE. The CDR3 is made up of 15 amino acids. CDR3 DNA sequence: TGTGCCAGCAGCGTTGGCCCGGATCCGGAGGAAAAACTGTTTTTT. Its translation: CASSVGPDPEEKLFF.

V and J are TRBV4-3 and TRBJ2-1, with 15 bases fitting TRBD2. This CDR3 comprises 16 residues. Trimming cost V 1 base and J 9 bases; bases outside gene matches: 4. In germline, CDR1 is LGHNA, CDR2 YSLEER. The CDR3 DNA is TGCGCCAGCAGCCAAGGAGGACTAGCGGGAGGGCGTGAGCAGTTCTTC. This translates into CASSQGGLAGGREQFF.

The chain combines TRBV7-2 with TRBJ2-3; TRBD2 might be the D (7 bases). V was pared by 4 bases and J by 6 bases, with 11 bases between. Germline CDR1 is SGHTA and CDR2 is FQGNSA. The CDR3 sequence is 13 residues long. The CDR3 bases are TGTGCCAGCAGCTCGAGGGGGGGGGATACGCAGTATTTT. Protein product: CASSSRGGDTQYF. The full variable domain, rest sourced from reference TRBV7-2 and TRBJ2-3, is GAGVSQSPSNKVTEKGKDVELRCDPISGHTALYWYRQSLGQGLEFLIYFQGNSAPDKSGLPSDRFSAERTGGSVSTLTIQRTQQEDSAVYLCASSSRGGDTQYFGPGTRLTVL.

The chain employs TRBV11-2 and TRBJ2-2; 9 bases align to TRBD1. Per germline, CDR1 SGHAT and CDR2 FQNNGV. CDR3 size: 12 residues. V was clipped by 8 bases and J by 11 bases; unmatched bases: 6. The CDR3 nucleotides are TGTGCCAGCGTTCGGGGACAGGGAGAGCTGTTTTTT. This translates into CASVRGQGELFF. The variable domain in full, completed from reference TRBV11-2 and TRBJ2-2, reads EAGVAQSPRYKIIEKRQSVAFWCNPISGHATLYWYQQILGQGPKLLIQFQNNGVVDDSQLPKDRFSAERLKGVDSTLKIQPAKLEDSAVYLCASVRGQGELFFGEGSRLTVL.

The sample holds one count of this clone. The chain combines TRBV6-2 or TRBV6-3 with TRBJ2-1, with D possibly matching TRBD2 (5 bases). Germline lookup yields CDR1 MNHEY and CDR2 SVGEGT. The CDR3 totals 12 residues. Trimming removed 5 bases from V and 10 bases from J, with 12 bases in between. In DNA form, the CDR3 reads TGTGCCAGCAGTCGCCGGGAAGGCGAGCAGTTCTTC. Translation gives CASSRREGEQFF.

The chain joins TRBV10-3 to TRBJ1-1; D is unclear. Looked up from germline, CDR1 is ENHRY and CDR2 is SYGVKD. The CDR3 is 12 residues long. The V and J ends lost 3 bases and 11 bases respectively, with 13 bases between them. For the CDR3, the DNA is TGTGCCATCAGTGATTACCCATATGGGGCTTTCTTT. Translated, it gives CAISDYPYGAFF.

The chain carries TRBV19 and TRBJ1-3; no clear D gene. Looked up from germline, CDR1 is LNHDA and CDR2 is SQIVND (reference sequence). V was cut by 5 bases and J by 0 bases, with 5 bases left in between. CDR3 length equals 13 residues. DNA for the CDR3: TGTGCCAGTAGTTTTAACTCTGGAAACACCATATATTTT. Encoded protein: CASSFNSGNTIYF.

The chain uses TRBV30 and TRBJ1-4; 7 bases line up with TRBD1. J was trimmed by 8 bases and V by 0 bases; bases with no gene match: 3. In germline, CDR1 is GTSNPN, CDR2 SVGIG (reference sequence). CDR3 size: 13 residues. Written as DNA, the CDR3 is TGTGCCTGGAGTGTAACAGGGGAGGAAAAACTGTTTTTT. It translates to CAWSVTGEEKLFF.

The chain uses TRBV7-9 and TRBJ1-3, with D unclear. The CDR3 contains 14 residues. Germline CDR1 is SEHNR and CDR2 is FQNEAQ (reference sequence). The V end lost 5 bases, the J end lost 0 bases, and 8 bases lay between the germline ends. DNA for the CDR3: TGTGCCAGCAGCCCCGTGGCCTCTGGAAACACCATATATTTT. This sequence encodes CASSPVASGNTIYF.

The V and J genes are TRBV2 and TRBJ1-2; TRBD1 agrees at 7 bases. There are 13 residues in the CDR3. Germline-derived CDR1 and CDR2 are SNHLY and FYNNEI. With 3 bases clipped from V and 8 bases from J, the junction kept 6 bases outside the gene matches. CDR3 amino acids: CASSEGQQEGYTF. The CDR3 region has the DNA TGTGCCAGCAGTGAGGGACAGCAGGAGGGCTACACCTTC.

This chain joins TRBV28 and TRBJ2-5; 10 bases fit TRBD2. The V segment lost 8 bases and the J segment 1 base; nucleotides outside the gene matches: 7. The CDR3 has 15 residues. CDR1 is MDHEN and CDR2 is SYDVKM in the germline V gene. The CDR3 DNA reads TGTGCCAGCGCCAGACTAGCGGGCCTCCAAGAGACCCAGTACTTC. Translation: CASARLAGLQETQYF.

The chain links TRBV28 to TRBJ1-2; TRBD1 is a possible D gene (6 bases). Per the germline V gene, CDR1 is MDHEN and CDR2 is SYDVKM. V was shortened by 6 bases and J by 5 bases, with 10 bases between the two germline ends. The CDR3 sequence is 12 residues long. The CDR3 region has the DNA TGTGCCAGCAGCTCAGGGGATTATGGCTACACCTTC. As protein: CASSSGDYGYTF.

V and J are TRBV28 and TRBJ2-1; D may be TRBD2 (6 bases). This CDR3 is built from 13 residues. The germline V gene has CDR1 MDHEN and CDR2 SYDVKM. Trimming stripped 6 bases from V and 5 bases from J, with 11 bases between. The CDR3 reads CASSGSVNNEQFF. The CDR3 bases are TGTGCCAGCAGCGGGAGTGTGAACAATGAGCAGTTCTTC.

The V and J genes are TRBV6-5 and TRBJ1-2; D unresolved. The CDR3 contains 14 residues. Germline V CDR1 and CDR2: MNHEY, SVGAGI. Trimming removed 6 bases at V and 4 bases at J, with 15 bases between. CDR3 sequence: CASSAGREAYGYTF. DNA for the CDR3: TGTGCCAGCAGCGCCGGACGGGAGGCCTATGGCTACACCTTC.

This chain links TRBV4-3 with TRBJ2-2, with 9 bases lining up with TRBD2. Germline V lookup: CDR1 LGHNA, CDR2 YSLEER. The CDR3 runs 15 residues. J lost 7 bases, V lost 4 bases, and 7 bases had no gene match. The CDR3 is CASSPYRSGSGELFF. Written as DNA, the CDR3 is TGCGCCAGCAGCCCGTATCGTAGCGGGAGCGGGGAGCTGTTTTTT.

The CDR3 spells CASSSGSYGYTF. CDR3 DNA: TGTGCCAGCTCCAGTGGCAGCTATGGCTACACCTTC. V is TRBV18 and J is TRBJ1-2; no reliable D call. Per the germline V gene, CDR1 is KGHSH and CDR2 is LQKENI. The CDR3 consists of 12 residues. The V gene lost 6 bases and the J gene lost 4 bases, with 9 bases spanning the gap.